This passage covers 2 T cell receptor beta chains from one sample sequenced in a study of cytomegalovirus exposure and HLA in healthy donors. It was with 60 Vbeta and 13 Jbeta primers that the PCR ran. TCRdb's copy holds only in-frame clones and misses some; the assay was immunoSEQ multiplex PCR. The table lists approximately 140,000 clones, over 75% of them singletons. Sequences were obtained from PBMCs. These receptors were collected from a woman aged 40 to 50 in good health and CMV-seropositive.

V is TRBV7-6 and J is TRBJ2-5, with 9 positions matching TRBD2. Germline V CDR1 and CDR2: SGHVS, FNYEAQ. V lost 5 bases to trimming and J lost 5 bases; unmatched junction nucleotides: 9. The CDR3 covers 15 residues. Written as DNA, the CDR3 is TGTGCCAGCAGCCGTGGGGCGGGAGGGCCGGAGACCCAGTACTTC. It yields the protein CASSRGAGGPETQYF.

This rearrangement joins TRBV6-5 to TRBJ2-4, with 12 positions matching TRBD1. The CDR3 consists of 16 residues. With 4 bases clipped from V and 2 bases from J, the junction kept 3 bases outside the gene matches. Germline lookup yields CDR1 MNHEY and CDR2 SVGAGI. The chain's CDR3 is CASSSWDRGPKNIQYF. In DNA, the CDR3 is TGTGCCAGCAGTTCCTGGGACAGGGGGCCCAAAAACATTCAGTACTTC.